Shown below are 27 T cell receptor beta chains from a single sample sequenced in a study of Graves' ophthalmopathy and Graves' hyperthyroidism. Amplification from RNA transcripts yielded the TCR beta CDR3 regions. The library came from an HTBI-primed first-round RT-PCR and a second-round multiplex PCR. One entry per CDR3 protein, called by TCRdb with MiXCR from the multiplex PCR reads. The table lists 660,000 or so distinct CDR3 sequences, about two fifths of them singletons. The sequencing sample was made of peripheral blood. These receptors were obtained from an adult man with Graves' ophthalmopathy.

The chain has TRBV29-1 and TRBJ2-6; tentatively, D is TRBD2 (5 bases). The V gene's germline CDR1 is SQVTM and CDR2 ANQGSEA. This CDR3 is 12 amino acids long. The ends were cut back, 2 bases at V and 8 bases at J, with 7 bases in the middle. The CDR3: CSVETGTNVLTF. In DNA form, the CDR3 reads TGCAGCGTTGAAACCGGGACCAACGTCCTGACTTTC.

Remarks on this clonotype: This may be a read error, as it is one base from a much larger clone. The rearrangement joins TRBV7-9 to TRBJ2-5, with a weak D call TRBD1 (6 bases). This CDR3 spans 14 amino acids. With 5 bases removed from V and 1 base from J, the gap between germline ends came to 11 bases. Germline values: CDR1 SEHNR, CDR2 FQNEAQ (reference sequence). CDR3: CASSAGTIQETQYF. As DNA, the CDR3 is TGTGCCAGCAGCGCCGGGACAATCCAAGAGACCCAGTACTTC.

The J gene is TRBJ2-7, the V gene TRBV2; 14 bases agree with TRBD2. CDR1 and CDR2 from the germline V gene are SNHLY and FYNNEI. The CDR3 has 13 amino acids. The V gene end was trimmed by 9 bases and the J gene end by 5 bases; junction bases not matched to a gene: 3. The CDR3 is CASRTSGRHEQYF. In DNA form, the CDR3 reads TGTGCCAGTCGGACTAGCGGGAGGCACGAGCAGTACTTC.

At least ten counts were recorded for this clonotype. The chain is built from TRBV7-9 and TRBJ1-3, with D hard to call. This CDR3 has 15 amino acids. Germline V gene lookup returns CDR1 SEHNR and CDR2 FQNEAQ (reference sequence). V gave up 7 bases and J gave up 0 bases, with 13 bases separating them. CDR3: CASKPGRFSGNTIYF. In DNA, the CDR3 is TGTGCCAGCAAACCCGGACGGTTCTCTGGAAACACCATATATTTT.

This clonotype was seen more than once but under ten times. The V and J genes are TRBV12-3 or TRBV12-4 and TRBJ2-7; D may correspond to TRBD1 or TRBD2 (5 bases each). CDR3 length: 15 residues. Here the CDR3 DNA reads TGTGCTAGTGGTGGGGGATCAACCCCCCACTACGAGCAGTACTTC. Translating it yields CASGGGSTPHYEQYF.

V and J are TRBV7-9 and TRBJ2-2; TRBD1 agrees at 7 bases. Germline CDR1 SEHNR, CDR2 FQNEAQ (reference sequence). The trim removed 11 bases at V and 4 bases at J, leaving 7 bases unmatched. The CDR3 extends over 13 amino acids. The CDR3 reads CAVRQGSTGELFF. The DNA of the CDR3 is TGTGCCGTACGACAGGGTAGCACCGGGGAGCTGTTTTTT.

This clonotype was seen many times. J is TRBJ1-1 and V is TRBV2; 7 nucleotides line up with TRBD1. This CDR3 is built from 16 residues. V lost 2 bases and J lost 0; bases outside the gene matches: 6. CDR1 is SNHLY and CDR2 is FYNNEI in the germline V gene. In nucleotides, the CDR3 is TGTGCCAGCAGTGAATCGGGACAGCCCATGAACACTGAAGCTTTCTTT. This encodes CASSESGQPMNTEAFF.

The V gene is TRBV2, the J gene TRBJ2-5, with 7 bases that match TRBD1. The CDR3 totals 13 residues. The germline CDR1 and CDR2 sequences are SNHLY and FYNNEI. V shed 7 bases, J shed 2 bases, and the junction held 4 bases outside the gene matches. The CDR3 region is CASNRGQQETQYF. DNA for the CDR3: TGTGCCAGCAATCGGGGACAGCAAGAGACCCAGTACTTC. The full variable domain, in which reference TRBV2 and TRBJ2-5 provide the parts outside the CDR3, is EPEVTQTPSHQVTQMGQEVILRCVPISNHLYFYWYRQILGQKVEFLVSFYNNEISEKSEIFDDQFSVERPDGSNFTLKIRSTKLEDSAMYFCASNRGQQETQYFGPGTRLLVL.

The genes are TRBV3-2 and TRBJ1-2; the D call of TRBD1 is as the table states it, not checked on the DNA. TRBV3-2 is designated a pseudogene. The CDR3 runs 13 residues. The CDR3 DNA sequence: TGTGCCAGCAGCCAACCGGTGGGGGCTGGCTACACCTTC. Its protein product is CASSQPVGAGYTF.

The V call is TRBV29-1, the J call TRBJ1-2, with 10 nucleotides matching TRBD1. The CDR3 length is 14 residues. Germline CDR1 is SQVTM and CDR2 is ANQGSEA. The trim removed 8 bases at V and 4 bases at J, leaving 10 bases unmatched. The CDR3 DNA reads TGCAGCCTATCCGGGACAGGGGACGGCTATGGCTACACCTTC. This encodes CSLSGTGDGYGYTF.

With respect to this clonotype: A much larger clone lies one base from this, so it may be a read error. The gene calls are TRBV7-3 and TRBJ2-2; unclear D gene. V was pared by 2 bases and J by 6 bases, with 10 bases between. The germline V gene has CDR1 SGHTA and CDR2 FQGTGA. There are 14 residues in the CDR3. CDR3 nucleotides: TGTGCCAGCAGCTTAGTGCCCTTTTCCGGGGAGCTGTTTTTT. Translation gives CASSLVPFSGELFF.

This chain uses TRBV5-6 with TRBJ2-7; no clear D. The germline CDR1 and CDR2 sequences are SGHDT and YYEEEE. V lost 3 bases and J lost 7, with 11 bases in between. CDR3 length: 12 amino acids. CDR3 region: CASSSTSREQYF. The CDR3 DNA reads TGTGCCAGCAGCTCGACCTCCCGGGAGCAGTACTTC.

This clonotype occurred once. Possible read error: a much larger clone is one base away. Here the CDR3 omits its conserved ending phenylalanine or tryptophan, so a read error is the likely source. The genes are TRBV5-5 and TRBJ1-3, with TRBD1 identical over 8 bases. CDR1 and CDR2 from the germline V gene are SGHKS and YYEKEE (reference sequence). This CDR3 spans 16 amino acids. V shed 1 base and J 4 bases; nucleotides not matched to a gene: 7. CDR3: CASSLSQGAIGNTIYL. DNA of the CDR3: TGTGCCAGCAGCTTGTCGCAGGGGGCGATCGGAAACACCATATATCTT.

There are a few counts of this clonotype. The DNA of the CDR3 is TGTGCTAGTGGTTTGGTACTCAGGGCTTACAATCAGCCCCAGCATTTT. Its translation: CASGLVLRAYNQPQHF. The V gene is TRBV12-5, the J gene TRBJ1-5, with a tentative D call TRBD1 (5 bases). V lost 0 bases to trimming and J lost 3 bases, with 12 bases between them. CDR3 size: 16 residues. CDR1 is LGHNT and CDR2 is FRNRAP in the germline V gene.

CDR3: CATSLGGGNIQYF. CDR3 DNA: TGTGCCACCAGTCTAGGGGGGGGAAACATTCAGTACTTC. The rearrangement links TRBV15 to TRBJ2-5; a possible D gene is TRBD2 (7 bases). The DNA end lines up better with TRBJ2-4; the J call may be wrong. This CDR3 region has 13 residues. Germline CDR1 and CDR2: LNHNV and YYDKDF (reference sequence).

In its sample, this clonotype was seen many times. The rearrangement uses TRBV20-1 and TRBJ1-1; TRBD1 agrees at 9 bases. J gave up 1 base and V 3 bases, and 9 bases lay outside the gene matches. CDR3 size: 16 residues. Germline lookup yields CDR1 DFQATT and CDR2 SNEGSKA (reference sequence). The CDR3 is CSARLPGTGRNTEAFF. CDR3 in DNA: TGCAGTGCTAGGCTTCCCGGGACAGGGAGGAACACTGAAGCTTTCTTT.

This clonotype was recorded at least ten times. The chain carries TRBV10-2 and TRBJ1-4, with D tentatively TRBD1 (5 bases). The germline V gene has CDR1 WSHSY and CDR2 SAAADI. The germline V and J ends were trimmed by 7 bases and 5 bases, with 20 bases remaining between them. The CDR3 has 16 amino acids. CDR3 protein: CASTIGIGTGNEKLFF. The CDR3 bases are TGCGCCAGCACCATAGGGATTGGGACCGGGAATGAAAAACTGTTTTTT.

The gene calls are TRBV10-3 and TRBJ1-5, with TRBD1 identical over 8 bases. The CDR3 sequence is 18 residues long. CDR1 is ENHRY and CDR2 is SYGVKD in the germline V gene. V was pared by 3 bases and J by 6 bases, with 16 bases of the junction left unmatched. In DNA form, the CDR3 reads TGTGCCATCAGTGAAGTCTGGGCGCGGCAGGGGGCAATTCAGCCCCAGCATTTT. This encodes CAISEVWARQGAIQPQHF.

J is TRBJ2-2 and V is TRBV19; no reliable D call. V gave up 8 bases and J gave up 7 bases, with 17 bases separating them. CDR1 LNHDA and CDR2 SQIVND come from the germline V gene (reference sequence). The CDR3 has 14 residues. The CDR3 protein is CASLWSHTDGELFF. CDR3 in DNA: TGTGCCAGTCTATGGTCACATACAGACGGGGAGCTGTTTTTT.

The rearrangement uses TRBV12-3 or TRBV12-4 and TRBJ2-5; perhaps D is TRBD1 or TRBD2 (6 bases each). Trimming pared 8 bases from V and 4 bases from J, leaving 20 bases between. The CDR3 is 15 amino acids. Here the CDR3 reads CASGEQGTEGETQYF. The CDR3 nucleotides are TGTGCCAGCGGTGAACAGGGTACGGAGGGAGAGACCCAGTACTTC.

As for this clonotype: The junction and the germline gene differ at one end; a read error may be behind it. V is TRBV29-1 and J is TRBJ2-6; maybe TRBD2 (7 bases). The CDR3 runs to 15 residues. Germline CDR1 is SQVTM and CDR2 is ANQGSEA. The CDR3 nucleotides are TGCAGCGTTGAAGGCGGGGGCTCTGGGGCTAACGTCCTGACTTTC. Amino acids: CSVEGGGSGANVLTF.

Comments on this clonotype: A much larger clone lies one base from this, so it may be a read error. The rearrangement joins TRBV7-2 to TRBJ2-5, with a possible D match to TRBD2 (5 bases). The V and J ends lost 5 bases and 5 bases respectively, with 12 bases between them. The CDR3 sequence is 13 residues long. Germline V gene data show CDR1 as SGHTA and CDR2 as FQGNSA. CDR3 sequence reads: CASSMNPGETQYF. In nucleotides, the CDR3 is TGTGCCAGCAGCATGAACCCGGGGGAGACCCAGTACTTC.

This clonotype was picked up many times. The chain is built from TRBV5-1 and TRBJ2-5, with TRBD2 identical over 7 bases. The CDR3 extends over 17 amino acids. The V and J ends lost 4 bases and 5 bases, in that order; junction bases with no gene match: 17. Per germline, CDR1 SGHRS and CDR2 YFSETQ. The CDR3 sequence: CASSLLAREKEVETQYF. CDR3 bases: TGCGCCAGCAGCCTCCTCGCGCGGGAGAAGGAAGTGGAGACCCAGTACTTC.

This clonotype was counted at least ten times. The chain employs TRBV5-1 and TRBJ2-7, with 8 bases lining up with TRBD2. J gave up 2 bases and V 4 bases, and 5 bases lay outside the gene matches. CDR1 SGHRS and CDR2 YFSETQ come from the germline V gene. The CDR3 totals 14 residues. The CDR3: CASSAGGGPYEQYF. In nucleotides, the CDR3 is TGCGCCAGCAGCGCCGGCGGGGGGCCCTACGAGCAGTACTTC.

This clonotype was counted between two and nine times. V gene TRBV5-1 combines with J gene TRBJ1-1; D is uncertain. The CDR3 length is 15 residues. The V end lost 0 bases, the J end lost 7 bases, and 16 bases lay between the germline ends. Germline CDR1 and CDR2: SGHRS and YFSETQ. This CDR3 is CASSLGGTVPFEAFF. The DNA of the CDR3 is TGCGCCAGCAGCTTGGGTGGTACTGTCCCTTTTGAAGCTTTCTTT.

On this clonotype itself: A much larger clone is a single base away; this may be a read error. The CDR3 sequence is CAGSVGGQADQPQHF. DNA of the CDR3: TGTGCCGGCAGCGTAGGTGGGCAGGCCGATCAGCCCCAGCATTTT. V is TRBV9 and J is TRBJ1-5; D is undetermined. Germline values: CDR1 SGDLS, CDR2 YYNGEE. This CDR3 comprises 15 residues.

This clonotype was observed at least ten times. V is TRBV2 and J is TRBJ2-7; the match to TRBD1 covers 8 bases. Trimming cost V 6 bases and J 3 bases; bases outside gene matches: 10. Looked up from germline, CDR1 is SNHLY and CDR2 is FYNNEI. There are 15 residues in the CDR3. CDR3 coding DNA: TGTGCCAGCAGATCTGGGACAGGCGGACGCTACGAGCAGTACTTC. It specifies CASRSGTGGRYEQYF.